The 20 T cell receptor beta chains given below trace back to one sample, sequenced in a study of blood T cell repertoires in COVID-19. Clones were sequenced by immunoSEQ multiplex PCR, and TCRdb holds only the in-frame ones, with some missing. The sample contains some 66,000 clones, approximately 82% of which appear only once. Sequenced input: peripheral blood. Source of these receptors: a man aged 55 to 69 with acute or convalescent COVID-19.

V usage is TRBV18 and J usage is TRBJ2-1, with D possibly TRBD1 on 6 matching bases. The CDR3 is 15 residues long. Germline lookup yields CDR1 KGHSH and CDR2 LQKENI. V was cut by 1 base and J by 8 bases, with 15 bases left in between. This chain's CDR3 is CASSPRTELLDEQFF. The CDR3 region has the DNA TGTGCCAGCTCACCACGGACAGAGTTATTGGATGAGCAGTTCTTC.

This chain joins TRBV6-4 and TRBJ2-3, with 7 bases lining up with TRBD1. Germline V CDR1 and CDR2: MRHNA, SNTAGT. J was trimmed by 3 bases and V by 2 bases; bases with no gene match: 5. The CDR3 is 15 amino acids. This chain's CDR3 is CASSDDRVGTDTQYF. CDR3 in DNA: TGTGCCAGCAGTGACGACAGGGTAGGAACAGATACGCAGTATTTT.

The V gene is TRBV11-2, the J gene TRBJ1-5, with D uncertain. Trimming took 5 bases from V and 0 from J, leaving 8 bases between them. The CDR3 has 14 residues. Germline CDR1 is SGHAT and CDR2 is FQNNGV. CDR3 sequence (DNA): TGTGCCAGCAGCCAAAGCGTTAGCAATCAGCCCCAGCATTTT. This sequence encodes CASSQSVSNQPQHF.

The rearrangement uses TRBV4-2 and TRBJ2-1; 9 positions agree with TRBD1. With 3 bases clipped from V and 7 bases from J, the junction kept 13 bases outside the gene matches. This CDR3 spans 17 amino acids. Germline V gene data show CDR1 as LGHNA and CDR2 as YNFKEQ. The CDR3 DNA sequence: TGTGCCAGCAGCCAGACCCCATCCGGGACAGGGAAGAATGAGCAGTTCTTC. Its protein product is CASSQTPSGTGKNEQFF.

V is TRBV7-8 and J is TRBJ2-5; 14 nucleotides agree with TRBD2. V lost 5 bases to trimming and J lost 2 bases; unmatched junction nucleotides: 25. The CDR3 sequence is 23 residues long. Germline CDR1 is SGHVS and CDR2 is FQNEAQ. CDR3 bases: TGTGCCAGCAGCCGAGACCTTTTGAAGGGACTAGCGGGGGTACCCTACTTTCAAGAGACCCAGTACTTC. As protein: CASSRDLLKGLAGVPYFQETQYF.

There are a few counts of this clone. The CDR3 DNA reads TGTGCCAGCAGTTTACGGAGGGGAGGCAATCAGCCCCAGCATTTT. Its protein is CASSLRRGGNQPQHF. The chain links TRBV6-5 to TRBJ1-5, with D possibly matching TRBD1 (5 bases). CDR3 size: 15 residues. Deletions cut 4 bases from V and 2 bases from J, with 12 bases between. CDR1 is MNHEY and CDR2 is SVGAGI in the germline V gene.

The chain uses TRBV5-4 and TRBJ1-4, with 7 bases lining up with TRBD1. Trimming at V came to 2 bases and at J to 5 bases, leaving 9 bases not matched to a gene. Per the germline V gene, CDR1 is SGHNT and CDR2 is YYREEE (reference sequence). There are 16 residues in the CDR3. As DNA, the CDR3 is TGTGCCAGCAGCTTAAAAACCGGGACAGAGAATGAAAAACTGTTTTTT. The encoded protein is CASSLKTGTENEKLFF.

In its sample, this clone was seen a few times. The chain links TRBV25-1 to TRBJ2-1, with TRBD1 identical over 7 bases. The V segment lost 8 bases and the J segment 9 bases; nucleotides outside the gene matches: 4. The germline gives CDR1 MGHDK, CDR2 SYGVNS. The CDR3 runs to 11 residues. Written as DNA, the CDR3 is TGTGCCAGCCGACAGGGCGGTGAGCAGTTCTTC. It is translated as CASRQGGEQFF.

The CDR3 sequence is CASSDAGRGHGQPQHF. In DNA form, the CDR3 reads TGCGCCAGCAGTGACGCGGGAAGGGGGCATGGGCAGCCCCAGCATTTT. The V and J genes are TRBV10-1 and TRBJ1-5; 7 bases are shared with TRBD1. The CDR3 is made up of 16 amino acids. In germline, CDR1 is WNHNN, CDR2 SYGVQD (reference sequence). V trimming: 3 bases; J trimming: 7 bases; junction bases outside the gene matches: 12.

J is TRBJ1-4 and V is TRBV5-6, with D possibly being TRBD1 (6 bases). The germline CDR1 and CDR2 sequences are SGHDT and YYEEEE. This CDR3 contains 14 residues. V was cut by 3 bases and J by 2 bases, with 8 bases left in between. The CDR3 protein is CASSSGVTNEKLFF. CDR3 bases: TGTGCCAGCAGCTCAGGGGTGACTAATGAAAAACTGTTTTTT.

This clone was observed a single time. For the CDR3, the DNA is TGTGCCAGTAGACAGCCCTTTATGAACACTGAAGCTTTCTTT. Protein: CASRQPFMNTEAFF. The J gene is TRBJ1-1, the V gene TRBV19; the D is unclear. With 6 bases removed from V and 0 bases from J, the gap between germline ends came to 11 bases. Germline V gene lookup returns CDR1 LNHDA and CDR2 SQIVND (reference sequence). The CDR3 has 14 amino acids.

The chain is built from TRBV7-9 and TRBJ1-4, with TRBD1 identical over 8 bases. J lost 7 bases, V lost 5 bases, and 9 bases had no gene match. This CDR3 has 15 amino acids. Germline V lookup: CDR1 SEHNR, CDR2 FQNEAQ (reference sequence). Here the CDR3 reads CASSETQGAFEKLFF. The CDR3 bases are TGTGCCAGCAGCGAGACTCAGGGGGCTTTTGAAAAACTGTTTTTT.

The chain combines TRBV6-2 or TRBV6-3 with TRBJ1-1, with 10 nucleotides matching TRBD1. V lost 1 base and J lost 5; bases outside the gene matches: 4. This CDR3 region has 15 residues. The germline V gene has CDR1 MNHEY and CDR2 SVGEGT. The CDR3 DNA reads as TGTGCCAGCAGTTACTTTGGACAGGGGGGGACTGAAGCTTTCTTT. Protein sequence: CASSYFGQGGTEAFF.

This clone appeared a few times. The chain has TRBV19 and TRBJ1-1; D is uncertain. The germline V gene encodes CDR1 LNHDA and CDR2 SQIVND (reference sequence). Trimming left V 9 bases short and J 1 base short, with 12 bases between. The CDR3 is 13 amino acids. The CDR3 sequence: CASRLKPNTEAFF. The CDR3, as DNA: TGTGCCAGCCGACTTAAACCGAACACTGAAGCTTTCTTT.

The CDR3: CASSERVRGETQYF. As DNA, the CDR3 is TGTGCCAGCAGTGAAAGGGTCAGGGGAGAGACCCAGTACTTC. The rearrangement joins TRBV2 to TRBJ2-5; a possible D gene is TRBD1 (6 bases). CDR1 and CDR2 from the germline V gene are SNHLY and FYNNEI. The CDR3 is 14 residues long. V dropped 2 bases and J dropped 4 bases, with 11 bases sitting between them.

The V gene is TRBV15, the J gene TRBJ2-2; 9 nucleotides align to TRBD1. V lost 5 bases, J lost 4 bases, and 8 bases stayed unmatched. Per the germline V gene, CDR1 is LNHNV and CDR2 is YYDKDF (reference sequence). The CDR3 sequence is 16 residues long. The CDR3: CATSVGGQGGTGELFF. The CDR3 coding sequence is TGTGCCACCAGCGTTGGGGGACAGGGCGGCACCGGGGAGCTGTTTTTT. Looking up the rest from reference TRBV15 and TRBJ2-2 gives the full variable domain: DAMVIQNPRYQVTQFGKPVTLSCSQTLNHNVMYWYQQKSSQAPKLLFHYYDKDFNNEADTPDNFQSRRPNTSFCFLDIRSPGLGDTAMYLCATSVGGQGGTGELFFGEGSRLTVL.

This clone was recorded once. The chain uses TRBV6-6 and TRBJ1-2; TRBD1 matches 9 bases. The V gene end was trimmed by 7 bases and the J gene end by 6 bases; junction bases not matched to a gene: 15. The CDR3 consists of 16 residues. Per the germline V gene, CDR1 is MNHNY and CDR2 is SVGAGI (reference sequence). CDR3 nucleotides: TGTGCCAGCACCACCGGCCAACAGGGGGCGCAAAATGGCTACACCTTC. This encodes CASTTGQQGAQNGYTF.

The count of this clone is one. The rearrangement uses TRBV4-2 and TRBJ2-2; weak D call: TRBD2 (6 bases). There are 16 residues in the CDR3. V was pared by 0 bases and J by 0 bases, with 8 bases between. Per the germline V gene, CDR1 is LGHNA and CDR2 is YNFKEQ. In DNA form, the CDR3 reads TGTGCCAGCAGCCAAGATACGGGGGCGAACACCGGGGAGCTGTTTTTT. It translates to CASSQDTGANTGELFF.

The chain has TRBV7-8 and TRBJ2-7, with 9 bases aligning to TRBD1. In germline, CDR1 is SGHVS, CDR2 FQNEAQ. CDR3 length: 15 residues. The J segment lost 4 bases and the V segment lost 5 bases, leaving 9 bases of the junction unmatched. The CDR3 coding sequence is TGTGCCAGCAGCGTAGACCGGACAGGGGTGTACGAGCAGTACTTC. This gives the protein CASSVDRTGVYEQYF.

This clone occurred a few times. The CDR3 reads CASSPGQGANYEQYF. For the CDR3, the DNA is TGTGCCAGCTCACCGGGACAGGGAGCCAACTACGAGCAGTACTTC. The chain couples TRBV18 to TRBJ2-7; 9 nucleotides agree with TRBD1. The germline CDR1 and CDR2 sequences are KGHSH and LQKENI. V lost 3 bases to trimming and J lost 3 bases; unmatched junction nucleotides: 6. The CDR3 consists of 15 residues.